The source of this T cell receptor beta chain is a study of cytomegalovirus exposure and HLA in healthy donors. Though nominally healthy at sampling, donors likely had unrecorded immune exposures. This clone has just one count. Its antigen remains unidentified. Overall study findings and caveats: A later analysis linked a missense DCLRE1C variant to TCR beta V- and J-gene trimming. Some TCR beta chains (more than 150 of them) were listed as cytomegalovirus-associated. What was likely a sequencing artifact was a cluster of highly shared sequence variants.

Germline values: CDR1 SEHNR, CDR2 FQNEAQ (reference sequence). This CDR3 is 17 amino acids long. Unmatched junction bases numbered 12, after V lost 2 bases and J lost 5 bases. PCR employed 60 Vbeta and 13 Jbeta primers. Produced via immunoSEQ multiplex PCR; TCRdb's table is partial and in-frame only. The data hold some 120,000 clones, with 80% observed a single time. The material sequenced was PBMCs. The rearrangement links TRBV7-9 to TRBJ2-5; 9 nucleotides align to TRBD2. The receptor comes from a man aged 30 to 45 in good health and CMV-seronegative. The CDR3 loop is CASSLLVAGVNEETQYF. CDR3 coding DNA: TGTGCCAGCAGCTTATTGGTAGCGGGAGTAAATGAGGAGACCCAGTACTTC.